The 16 T cell receptor beta chains below all came from one sample that was sequenced in a study of patients and donors after allogeneic stem cell transplantation. TCRdb fed the RT-PCR reads into MiXCR, producing one record per CDR3 protein. The data show over 150,000 distinct CDR3 sequences, over 25% seen once. Sequences were obtained from blood, either unsorted or a sorted T cell fraction (not recorded which). Every receptor here comes from a human donor who was either an allogeneic HSCT recipient or a stem cell or donor lymphocyte infusion donor (not recorded which). It is not recorded whose cells these are; they may come from a transplant donor.

This chain uses TRBV7-2 with TRBJ1-5, with 8 positions matching TRBD1. Trimming cost V 4 bases and J 7 bases; bases outside gene matches: 3. The CDR3 totals 13 residues. The germline gives CDR1 SGHTA, CDR2 FQGNSA. The chain's CDR3 is CASSSRGRQPQHF. In DNA form, the CDR3 reads TGTGCCAGCAGCTCCAGGGGGCGACAGCCCCAGCATTTT.

The table lists this clonotype with a few counts. The rearrangement links TRBV20-1 to TRBJ2-3; TRBD1 agrees at 8 bases. The CDR3 is 14 amino acids. The J segment lost 7 bases and the V segment lost 5 bases, leaving 11 bases of the junction unmatched. Germline CDR1 and CDR2: DFQATT and SNEGSKA (reference sequence). DNA of the CDR3: TGCAGTGCTGCCGGGACAGGCTCCTTCTATACGCAGTATTTT. Its protein is CSAAGTGSFYTQYF.

The chain carries TRBV4-3 and TRBJ2-3; a possible D gene is TRBD2 (5 bases). CDR3 length: 16 residues. Germline lookup yields CDR1 LGHNA and CDR2 YSLEER. With 0 bases removed from V and 0 bases from J, the gap between germline ends came to 10 bases. CDR3 in amino acids: CASSQEPGSSTDTQYF. In DNA form, the CDR3 reads TGCGCCAGCAGCCAAGAGCCGGGATCTAGCACAGATACGCAGTATTTT.

The V gene is TRBV12-3 or TRBV12-4, the J gene TRBJ2-6; 8 bases map to TRBD2. This CDR3 has 15 residues. The ends lost 3 bases at V and 2 bases at J; junction bases unmatched: 0. CDR3 protein: CASSLGLAGANVLTF. The CDR3 DNA reads as TGTGCCAGCAGTTTGGGACTAGCTGGGGCCAACGTCCTGACTTTC.

In its sample, this clonotype was seen a few times. The CDR3 spells CASSLPRTGLDTEAFF. The CDR3 nucleotides read TGCGCCAGCAGCCTCCCCCGGACAGGGCTGGACACTGAAGCTTTCTTT. The chain couples TRBV4-1 to TRBJ1-1; 8 bases are a match to TRBD1. Trimming took 4 bases from V and 3 from J; bases not matched to a gene: 10. The V gene's germline CDR1 is MGHRA and CDR2 YSYEKL. The CDR3 is 16 amino acids.

The chain couples TRBV4-1 to TRBJ2-1; 9 bases fit TRBD1. The CDR3 has 16 residues. Germline V gene data show CDR1 as MGHRA and CDR2 as YSYEKL. V dropped 6 bases and J dropped 6; count of bases not matched to a gene: 12. This CDR3 reads CASRDRSGTGSNEQFF. The CDR3, as DNA: TGCGCCAGCAGAGACAGGTCCGGGACAGGGAGCAATGAGCAGTTCTTC.

This clonotype was seen repeatedly, ten times or more. The rearrangement links TRBV10-3 to TRBJ1-2; TRBD1 matches at 9 bases. The germline gives CDR1 ENHRY, CDR2 SYGVKD. Losses at the gene ends were 3 bases for V and 6 bases for J; bases not matched to a gene: 8. This CDR3 region has 15 residues. CDR3 in DNA: TGTGCCATCAGTGACCCCCCGACAGGGGGAAATGGCTACACCTTC. It codes for CAISDPPTGGNGYTF.

Written as DNA, the CDR3 is TGCAGTGCCACAACCGGGAGTTACAATGAGCAGTTCTTC. This translates into CSATTGSYNEQFF. The chain has TRBV20-1 and TRBJ2-1, with a possible D match to TRBD2 (6 bases). The germline V gene encodes CDR1 DFQATT and CDR2 SNEGSKA (reference sequence). V was clipped by 6 bases and J by 4 bases, with 13 bases between them. CDR3 length: 13 amino acids.

This clonotype was detected a few times. The V gene is TRBV28, the J gene TRBJ2-7; D is unclear. Trimming pared 3 bases from V and 2 bases from J, leaving 11 bases between. CDR3 length: 14 residues. Germline-derived CDR1 and CDR2 are MDHEN and SYDVKM. CDR3 sequence reads: CASSLSSGTYEQYF. The CDR3 region has the DNA TGTGCCAGCAGTTTGAGCAGTGGAACCTACGAGCAGTACTTC.

A few counts support this clonotype. V and J are TRBV10-3 and TRBJ1-5; D uncertain. Trimming stripped 4 bases from V and 1 base from J, with 11 bases between. The CDR3 length is 15 residues. Germline V lookup: CDR1 ENHRY, CDR2 SYGVKD. The CDR3 nucleotides read TGTGCCATCAGTGGGGCTGGAGACAGCAATCAGCCCCAGCATTTT. Protein sequence: CAISGAGDSNQPQHF.

This chain joins TRBV27 and TRBJ1-5; D gene unclear. Germline V gives CDR1 MNHEY, CDR2 SMNVEV (reference sequence). The V gene lost 7 bases and the J gene lost 6 bases, with 10 bases spanning the gap. This CDR3 is built from 12 residues. This CDR3 is CASMHPGQPQHF. CDR3 nucleotides: TGTGCCAGCATGCACCCCGGTCAGCCCCAGCATTTT.

V and J are TRBV3-1 and TRBJ2-7; the D is unclear. This CDR3 has 16 residues. CDR1 and CDR2 (germline): LGHDT, YNNKEL (reference sequence). Between the trimmed V and J ends, which lost 2 bases and 4 bases, there was a span of 18 bases. CDR3 coding DNA: TGTGCCAGCAGCCAAAGTCCAGCGACAAGTCAATACGAGCAGTACTTC. Protein sequence: CASSQSPATSQYEQYF.

This chain joins TRBV6-5 and TRBJ1-3, with TRBD1 matching 10 bases. J gave up 2 bases and V 0 bases, and 1 base lay outside the gene matches. Germline values: CDR1 MNHEY, CDR2 SVGAGI. There are 16 residues in the CDR3. The CDR3 is CASSYSGQGTGNTIYF. The CDR3 DNA sequence: TGTGCCAGCAGTTACTCGGGACAGGGGACTGGAAACACCATATATTTT.

Only a few counts were recorded for this clonotype. This chain links TRBV12-3 or TRBV12-4 with TRBJ1-2, with TRBD1 matching 7 bases. CDR3 length equals 13 residues. V was pared by 9 bases and J by 5 bases, with 9 bases of the junction left unmatched. The DNA of the CDR3 is TGTGCCAGTCACAGGGGATGGGGGTATGGCTACACCTTC. Its protein is CASHRGWGYGYTF.

The chain couples TRBV7-9 to TRBJ2-1, with 8 bases aligning to TRBD2. The CDR3 runs to 15 residues. The germline V gene encodes CDR1 SEHNR and CDR2 FQNEAQ (reference sequence). Trimming at V came to 3 bases and at J to 8 bases, leaving 9 bases not matched to a gene. The DNA of the CDR3 is TGTGCCAGCAGCTTTCCGGGACTAGTCCCCTATGAGCAGTTCTTC. Protein: CASSFPGLVPYEQFF.

This clonotype was detected only a few times. The gene calls are TRBV5-1 and TRBJ2-1, with D possibly matching TRBD2 (5 bases). V lost 9 bases to trimming and J lost 7 bases, with 26 bases between them. The CDR3 is made up of 16 amino acids. The germline V gene has CDR1 SGHRS and CDR2 YFSETQ. In nucleotides, the CDR3 is TGCGCCATCCCAATCCCCCTACGGCGAACGGGGAATGAGCAGTTCTTC. Translating it yields CAIPIPLRRTGNEQFF.